This T cell receptor (beta chain) comes out of a study of blood T cell repertoires in COVID-19 (dated by TCRdb to the early 2020s). Study-wide context: Samples covering the acute and convalescent phases of COVID-19 were provided by collaborators in the United States, Italy and Spain. The material from the prospective study consisted of cDNA or gDNA derived from T cells, B-cell-depleted T cells, or PBMCs. Sample metadata almost always included a de-identified subject ID, COVID-19 status, age in years and sex. Subjects who had been exposed to COVID-19, were actively infected with it, or had recovered from it provided the deeply sampled blood TCRbeta repertoires that made up the dataset. The samples were drawn from the first 160 participants of the ongoing ImmuneRACE study and from some 1,300 subjects provided by 6 global collaborators. The repertoires were released in a freely available public database meant as a resource for research on the immune response to SARS-CoV-2. Where HLA class I and class II types were available, the types were taken from metadata supplied by the sample provider, not from assay-based typing. Broader findings and caveats from the paper: The amount of clinical and demographic metadata varied by source and participant and was provided uncurated.

As concerns this clone: Its antigen specificity is not known. One base away there is no much larger clone; base qualities are not given.

V drops 2 bases and J drops 2 bases, leaving 9 bases in between. The germline V gene provides CDR1 SGHTA and CDR2 FQGNSA. There are 14 amino acids in the CDR3, from cysteine to phenylalanine inclusive. Only CDR3 DNA is held: 42 bases, read in frame from base 1. Participants in the prospective study were aged roughly 18 to 89 years, lived in about two dozen United States geographic areas, and enrolled through a virtual design. To assign participants to cohorts, the prospective study relied on clinical history that participants themselves reported in a screening survey and a study questionnaire. For ImmuneRACE Cohort 3, a participant was defined as recovered based on two consecutive negative NP/OP PCR tests, clearance by a healthcare professional, or resolution of symptoms. In the prospective study, mobile phlebotomists collected whole blood, serum and a nasopharyngeal or oropharyngeal swab from each participant. Additional blood draws and questionnaires over a 2-month period could optionally be provided by prospective study participants. Before DNA extraction, blood samples from the prospective study were shipped at room temperature or frozen.

TCRbeta CDR3 regions were amplified from genomic DNA by means of the immunoSEQ Assay, a bias-controlled multiplex PCR. The original methods were these. The number of nucleated cells in each sample was estimated by amplification of reference gene primers within the assay. To quantify the absolute abundance of each unique TCRbeta CDR3 rearrangement, sequence reads were collapsed and filtered. For each sample, productive Simpson clonality was calculated as the square root of Simpson's diversity index across productive rearrangements. This immuneACCESS table, as held by TCRdb, lists in-frame sequences with V and J called but not all clones. Of the missing ones, under half trace to an unresolved V gene in checked studies; the others have no known cause. The V and J calls and clone size were taken over from that table, and D and trimming were inferred from the DNA. This sample has approximately 320,000 clones in its table, and roughly 86% of those were observed once. The ten largest account for more than 8.5% of the sample.

The clonotype originates from a woman in her late teens or twenties who had recovered from COVID-19. The source material was PBMCs or T cells enriched from blood (not recorded which). The receptor chain draws on TRBV7-2 and TRBJ1-1; the D segment cannot be called with confidence. Here the CDR3 is given as CASSLFSGNTEAFF. The DNA is TGTGCCAGCAGCTTATTCTCAGGCAACACTGAAGCTTTCTTT.